Shown below are 30 T cell receptor beta chains from a single sample sequenced in a study of blood T cells in healthy people across ages (dated by TCRdb to about 2015). Library preparation employed 5' RACE. The sequencer listed for this sample is Illumina HiSeq 2500. A second PCR of roughly 6 to 11 cycles was run with a J-beta primer mix and a sample-barcoded 5' primer. In-frame beta chains were kept once TCRdb had trimmed the public reads at Q25 with fastp and called clones with MiXCR. Rows are combined by CDR3 protein, so each entry shows the most common genes and DNA. Here the sample has some 700,000 distinct CDR3 sequences; approximately 22% occur a single time. Jointly, the top ten make up around a fifth of the sample. Sequences were obtained from blood. Every receptor here comes from a man in his 70s in good health.

The rearrangement links TRBV11-1 to TRBJ2-7; TRBD1 is a possible D gene (5 bases). There are 12 residues in the CDR3. Trimming cost V 7 bases and J 6 bases, with 13 bases left between them. Looked up from germline, CDR1 is SGHAT and CDR2 is FQDESV (reference sequence). The CDR3 here is CASTLRGCEQYV. The CDR3 DNA is TGTGCCAGCACCCTAAGGGGTTGCGAGCAGTACGTC.

CDR3 sequence: CASSIRQRRGSPEAFF. CDR3 nucleotides: TGCGCCAGCAGCATCAGACAGAGACGGGGTAGCCCTGAAGCTTTCTTT. The chain links TRBV5-1 to TRBJ1-1; TRBD1 is a possible D gene (5 bases). V lost 4 bases, J lost 6 bases, and 22 bases lay in between. The germline V gene encodes CDR1 SGHRS and CDR2 YFSETQ. This CDR3 is 16 amino acids long.

This clonotype occurred a few times. V and J are TRBV12-3 or TRBV12-4 and TRBJ2-7; D may be TRBD1 (5 bases). V lost 3 bases, J lost 4 bases, and 13 bases lay in between. The CDR3 length is 14 residues. The CDR3 is CASSLRQGGYEQYF. The DNA for the CDR3 is TGTGCCAGCAGTTTGAGGCAGGGTGGTTACGAGCAGTACTTC.

The chain links TRBV6-5 to TRBJ1-4, with D maybe TRBD1 (5 bases). Germline V gene lookup returns CDR1 MNHEY and CDR2 SVGAGI. The CDR3 is 14 amino acids. The V end lost 6 bases, the J end lost 6 bases, and 14 bases lay between the germline ends. The CDR3 bases are TGTGCCAGCAGACGGGGCCCCCGAGATGAAAAACTGTTTTTT. As protein: CASRRGPRDEKLFF.

This clonotype has more than one count but fewer than ten. The chain uses TRBV7-7 and TRBJ2-5; D is possibly TRBD1 (6 bases). V was cut by 5 bases and J by 0 bases, with 10 bases left in between. The CDR3 sequence is 14 residues long. In germline, CDR1 is SSHAT, CDR2 FNYEAQ (reference sequence). The CDR3 region is CASSQTGHQETQYF. In DNA form, the CDR3 reads TGTGCCAGCAGCCAGACAGGACACCAAGAGACCCAGTACTTC.

This clonotype was observed a few times. The rearrangement joins TRBV28 to TRBJ1-4; the D gene is possibly TRBD1 (5 bases). The CDR3 covers 16 residues. V lost 3 bases, J lost 1 base, and 12 bases lay in between. Germline V CDR1 and CDR2: MDHEN, SYDVKM. CDR3 DNA: TGTGCCAGCAGTTTGCCCATCGACAGAACTAATGAAAAACTGTTTTTT. Encoded protein: CASSLPIDRTNEKLFF.

The rearrangement links TRBV5-1 to TRBJ2-1; D unresolved. CDR3 length: 16 amino acids. Trimming pared 1 base from V and 0 bases from J, leaving 11 bases between. Germline CDR1 SGHRS, CDR2 YFSETQ. This CDR3 is CASSLFSTSSYNEQFF. CDR3 coding DNA: TGCGCCAGCAGCTTGTTTAGCACCAGCTCCTACAATGAGCAGTTCTTC. Complete variable domain (other parts from reference TRBV5-1 and TRBJ2-1): KAGVTQTPRYLIKTRGQQVTLSCSPISGHRSVSWYQQTPGQGLQFLFEYFSETQRNKGNFPGRFSGRQFSNSRSEMNVSTLELGDSALYLCASSLFSTSSYNEQFFGPGTRLTVL.

This clonotype showed up just a few times. This chain links TRBV4-2 with TRBJ1-2; D call uncertain. The CDR3 is 14 amino acids. Germline CDR1 and CDR2: LGHNA and YNFKEQ. V shed 0 bases and J shed 4 bases, with 9 bases lying between them. For the CDR3, the DNA is TGTGCCAGCAGCCAAGATCTTCGGAGCTATGGCTACACCTTC. It encodes CASSQDLRSYGYTF.

The chain uses TRBV12-3 or TRBV12-4 and TRBJ2-4; tentatively, D is TRBD2 (6 bases). V lost 5 bases to trimming and J lost 0 bases, with 17 bases between them. There are 17 residues in the CDR3. CDR3 protein: CASSPLSGALAKNIQYF. CDR3 coding DNA: TGTGCCAGCAGTCCTCTTAGCGGTGCCTTAGCCAAAAACATTCAGTACTTC.

This chain joins TRBV20-1 and TRBJ2-7, with 13 positions matching TRBD2. Unmatched junction bases numbered 5, after V lost 6 bases and J lost 3 bases. The CDR3 contains 14 residues. Germline CDR1 DFQATT, CDR2 SNEGSKA (reference sequence). CDR3 bases: TGCAGTGCAACTAGCGGGGGGGCGAACTACGAGCAGTACTTC. Residues: CSATSGGANYEQYF.

This clonotype appeared many times. V usage is TRBV20-1 and J usage is TRBJ2-5; D might be TRBD1 (6 bases). The J call may not be correct, given that the DNA end is closer to TRBJ2-1. The germline CDR1 and CDR2 sequences are DFQATT and SNEGSKA (reference sequence). The CDR3 length is 14 residues. CDR3 in amino acids: CSANGHPQGSEQFF. As DNA, the CDR3 is TGCAGTGCTAACGGACACCCACAGGGTAGTGAGCAGTTCTTC.

In this sample, this clonotype turned up many times. In DNA, the CDR3 is TGTGCCAGCACCACAGGTGTTAATGGCTACACCTTC. This translates into CASTTGVNGYTF. The chain joins TRBV12-3 or TRBV12-4 to TRBJ1-2, with D possibly matching TRBD1 (5 bases). V gave up 7 bases and J gave up 6 bases, with 12 bases separating them. The CDR3 is 12 residues long.

This sequence joins TRBV7-2 and TRBJ2-3; TRBD1 might be the D (6 bases). The CDR3 extends over 13 amino acids. V lost 5 bases to trimming and J lost 7 bases, with 13 bases between them. Germline V gene sequence: CDR1 SGHTA, CDR2 FQGNSA. The chain's CDR3 is CASSPETGYTQYF. The CDR3 nucleotides read TGTGCCAGCAGCCCCGAGACAGGTTATACGCAGTATTTT.

This chain connects TRBV12-3 or TRBV12-4 to TRBJ2-5, with TRBD2 identical over 13 bases. Trimming removed 0 bases from V and 3 bases from J; junction bases left unmatched: 4. The CDR3 sequence is 17 residues long. The DNA of the CDR3 is TGTGCCAGCAGTTTAGCGGGGGGGACTAGCGGGAAAGAGACCCAGTACTTC. Protein sequence: CASSLAGGTSGKETQYF.

V and J are TRBV12-3 or TRBV12-4 and TRBJ1-5; D is unresolved. CDR3 length equals 13 residues. Trimming took off 2 bases at V and 7 bases at J, with 9 bases between the two ends. CDR3 sequence (DNA): TGTGCCAGCAGTTTAAGCGAGTTGCAGCCCCAGCATTTT. Translating gives CASSLSELQPQHF.

The chain is built from TRBV3-1 and TRBJ2-2, with D possibly being TRBD1 (5 bases). The V gene's germline CDR1 is LGHDT and CDR2 YNNKEL (reference sequence). The CDR3 has 15 residues. The ends were cut back, 7 bases at V and 7 bases at J, with 19 bases in the middle. CDR3 coding DNA: TGTGCCAGCACCGAAGGGGTACCTTCGGGCGGGGAGCTGTTTTTT. Translating it yields CASTEGVPSGGELFF. The full variable domain, in which reference TRBV3-1 and TRBJ2-2 provide the parts outside the CDR3, is DTAVSQTPKYLVTQMGNDKSIKCEQNLGHDTMYWYKQDSKKFLKIMFSYNNKELIINETVPNRFSPKSPDKAHLNLHINSLELGDSAVYFCASTEGVPSGGELFFGEGSRLTVL.

This clonotype was detected only a few times. V gene TRBV20-1 combines with J gene TRBJ1-6; D uncertain. Per germline, CDR1 DFQATT and CDR2 SNEGSKA (reference sequence). The CDR3 is 13 residues long. V was shortened by 0 bases and J by 7 bases, with 7 bases between the two germline ends. In nucleotides, the CDR3 is TGCAGTGCTAGAGATAGGCCGAATTCACCCCTCCACTTT. Amino acids: CSARDRPNSPLHF.

This sequence joins TRBV29-1 and TRBJ2-3; 10 positions match TRBD1. Looked up from germline, CDR1 is SQVTM and CDR2 is ANQGSEA. V shed 1 base and J 5 bases; nucleotides not matched to a gene: 12. CDR3 length: 17 amino acids. The CDR3 loop is CSVEARLGTGARDTQYF. The DNA of the CDR3 is TGCAGCGTTGAAGCGCGTTTAGGGACAGGGGCGCGAGATACGCAGTATTTT.

CDR3 region: CASSLSRGGTYGYTF. The CDR3 DNA is TGTGCCAGCAGCTTATCCAGGGGAGGGACCTATGGCTACACCTTC. The chain combines TRBV7-8 with TRBJ1-2; D perhaps matches TRBD1 (6 bases). The V gene lost 2 bases and the J gene lost 4 bases, with 14 bases spanning the gap. Germline V gives CDR1 SGHVS, CDR2 FQNEAQ. The CDR3 has 15 residues. Variable domain in full (rest from reference TRBV7-8 and TRBJ1-2): GAGVSQSPRYKVAKRGQDVALRCDPISGHVSLFWYQQALGQGPEFLTYFQNEAQLDKSGLPSDRFFAERPEGSVSTLKIQRTQQEDSAVYLCASSLSRGGTYGYTFGSGTRLTVV.

Notes on this clonotype: A much larger clone differs by one base, so this may be a read error. J is TRBJ2-3 and V is TRBV5-1; TRBD2 matches at 10 bases. V lost 4 bases to trimming and J lost 1 base; unmatched junction nucleotides: 3. CDR3 size: 15 residues. Per the germline V gene, CDR1 is SGHRS and CDR2 is YFSETQ. The CDR3 spells CASSHGTSGTDTQYF. CDR3 nucleotide sequence: TGCGCCAGCAGCCACGGGACTAGCGGCACAGATACGCAGTATTTT.

This clonotype was observed a few times. This chain joins TRBV29-1 and TRBJ1-4; unclear D gene. The CDR3 is made up of 12 amino acids. Trimming pared 1 base from V and 4 bases from J, leaving 4 bases between. The germline gives CDR1 SQVTM, CDR2 ANQGSEA. Here the CDR3 DNA reads TGCAGCGTTGAAGCGTATAATGAAAAACTGTTTTTT. Its protein is CSVEAYNEKLFF.

The chain couples TRBV5-1 to TRBJ2-3; tentatively, D is TRBD1 or TRBD2 (6 bases each). V gave up 0 bases and J gave up 6 bases, with 17 bases separating them. The germline V gene has CDR1 SGHRS and CDR2 YFSETQ. The CDR3 has 16 amino acids. The CDR3 spells CASSLAGAPGSDTQYF. In DNA form, the CDR3 reads TGCGCCAGCAGCTTGGCGGGGGCCCCCGGCTCGGATACGCAGTATTTT.

The chain carries TRBV6-6 and TRBJ2-3, with 10 bases lining up with TRBD1. Trimming at V came to 6 bases and at J to 2 bases, leaving 5 bases not matched to a gene. The CDR3 sequence is 15 residues long. Per the germline V gene, CDR1 is MNHNY and CDR2 is SVGAGI (reference sequence). DNA for the CDR3: TGTGCCAGCAGAACGACAGGGGGCCACACAGATACGCAGTATTTT. It translates to CASRTTGGHTDTQYF.

This clonotype was recorded a few times. The chain combines TRBV10-3 with TRBJ2-1, with D possibly being TRBD2 (6 bases). V was trimmed by 8 bases and J by 0 bases, leaving 17 bases between them. The V gene's germline CDR1 is ENHRY and CDR2 SYGVKD. This CDR3 is 16 amino acids long. In nucleotides, the CDR3 is TGTGCCATCCAAGCAGGCCTCGGGAGCTCCTACAATGAGCAGTTCTTC. Its protein is CAIQAGLGSSYNEQFF.

This clonotype showed up many times. The rearrangement links TRBV5-4 to TRBJ2-4; D is perhaps TRBD1 (5 bases). The CDR3 totals 15 residues. V was cut by 3 bases and J by 0 bases, with 10 bases left in between. Germline CDR1 is SGHNT and CDR2 is YYREEE (reference sequence). This CDR3 is CASSSGQLAKNIQYF. CDR3 bases: TGTGCCAGCAGCTCCGGACAACTAGCCAAAAACATTCAGTACTTC. Complete variable domain (other parts from reference TRBV5-4 and TRBJ2-4): ETGVTQSPTHLIKTRGQQVTLRCSSQSGHNTVSWYQQALGQGPQFIFQYYREEENGRGNFPPRFSGLQFPNYSSELNVNALELDDSALYLCASSSGQLAKNIQYFGAGTRLSVL.

This clonotype was seen a few times. This rearrangement joins TRBV10-2 to TRBJ1-2, with D uncertain. Trimming cost V 0 bases and J 8 bases, with 10 bases left between them. The CDR3 is made up of 13 amino acids. CDR1 and CDR2 from the germline V gene are WSHSY and SAAADI. The DNA of the CDR3 is TGCGCCAGCAGTGAGTCCCACCCCGGAGGCTACACCTTC. It is translated as CASSESHPGGYTF.

The sample holds a few counts of this clonotype. The CDR3 here is CSARAPVAAGGDTQYF. The CDR3 nucleotides are TGCAGTGCTAGAGCCCCCGTAGCGGCGGGGGGGGATACGCAGTATTTT. The rearrangement joins TRBV20-1 to TRBJ2-3, with 9 bases aligning to TRBD2. From germline, CDR1 is DFQATT and CDR2 SNEGSKA (reference sequence). This CDR3 has 16 amino acids. Trimming took 1 base from V and 6 from J; bases not matched to a gene: 11.

The chain recombines TRBV6-1 with TRBJ1-1, with no clear D. Trimming shortened V by 2 bases and J by 1 base, and 11 bases separated the two germline ends. The CDR3 is 15 amino acids. Germline V gene sequence: CDR1 MNHNS, CDR2 SASEGT. CDR3 DNA sequence: TGTGCCAGCAGTGAAATCGGGCTAAAGAACACTGAAGCTTTCTTT. Protein product: CASSEIGLKNTEAFF.

The chain recombines TRBV12-3 or TRBV12-4 with TRBJ2-2; 10 nucleotides match TRBD2. The ends lost 6 bases at V and 2 bases at J; junction bases unmatched: 12. The CDR3 loop spans 18 amino acids. CDR3 protein: CASRKRLAGALNTGELFF. The CDR3 nucleotides read TGTGCCAGCAGGAAACGTCTAGCGGGGGCCCTAAACACCGGGGAGCTGTTTTTT.

This clonotype was detected only a few times. V and J are TRBV6-2 or TRBV6-3 and TRBJ2-5, with a weak D call TRBD1 (6 bases). Trimming took off 0 bases at V and 2 bases at J, with 19 bases between the two ends. CDR3 length: 18 residues. Germline CDR1 reads MNHEY; CDR2 reads SVGEGT. CDR3 DNA sequence: TGTGCCAGCAGTTACTCGTTTGGGAGCCCGACAGGTCAAGAGACCCAGTACTTC. This codes for CASSYSFGSPTGQETQYF.